These T cell receptor beta chains were read from a single sample in a study of blood T cells in healthy people across ages. MiXCR was run by TCRdb on the 5' RACE reads, yielding one entry per CDR3 protein. The table records more than 1.4 million distinct CDR3 sequences, roughly 40% of them present only once. Sequencing was done on a sample of blood. These receptors were taken from a woman aged 18-30 years in good health. Each CDR3 is given with its conserved first and last residue. The order of the fields is J gene, V gene, D gene, CDR3 length, clone size, CDR3 protein, CDR3 DNA. D genes are given only for firm matches. Size values are once, few and many counts, or a class for expanded clones, and some rows have none.

TRBJ2-1	TRBV4-2	TRBD2	18	few	CASSQERPLAGVGNEQFF	TGTGCCAGCAGCCAAGAACGGCCCCTAGCGGGGGTGGGCAATGAGCAGTTCTTC
TRBJ2-3	TRBV15	.	12	few	CATSREPDTQYF	TGTGCCACCAGCAGAGAGCCAGATACGCAGTATTTT
TRBJ2-3	TRBV20-1	.	13	many	CSALRLQRDTQYF	TGCAGTGCACTACGACTGCAGCGGGATACGCAGTATTTT
TRBJ1-1	TRBV28	.	15	.	CASFPWGQIYTEAFF	TGTGCCAGCTTCCCCTGGGGGCAGATCTACACTGAAGCTTTCTTT
TRBJ2-5	TRBV20-1	.	11	.	CSAKPQETQYF	TGCAGTGCTAAGCCCCAAGAGACCCAGTACTTC
TRBJ2-1	TRBV6-5	.	14	few	CASSYSSGQSEQFF	TGTGCCAGCAGTTACTCGTCGGGGCAGTCTGAGCAGTTCTTC
TRBJ2-3	TRBV4-1	TRBD2	16	.	CASSQGLTSDTDTQYF	TGCGCCAGCAGCCAAGGCCTGACTAGCGACACAGATACGCAGTATTTT
TRBJ2-5	TRBV20-1	TRBD2	15	.	CSARVGSGAQETQYF	TGCAGTGCTAGAGTCGGTAGCGGGGCCCAAGAGACCCAGTACTTC
TRBJ2-7	TRBV27	.	14	many	CASSPGLRSYEQYF	TGTGCCAGCAGTCCAGGACTCCGGTCCTACGAGCAGTACTTC
TRBJ2-5	TRBV29-1	TRBD1	13	few	CSGLTGLTETQYF	TGCAGCGGGCTGACAGGGTTGACGGAGACCCAGTACTTC
TRBJ2-1	TRBV6-2/TRBV6-3	TRBD1	15	.	CASSFWTGPYNEQFF	TGTGCCAGCAGTTTTTGGACAGGGCCCTACAATGAGCAGTTCTTC
TRBJ2-5	TRBV4-2	TRBD2	18	few	CASSQEAPGLAGRETQYF	TGTGCCAGCAGCCAAGAAGCCCCGGGACTAGCGGGAAGAGAGACCCAGTACTTC
TRBJ2-5	TRBV4-1	TRBD2	18	.	CASSHSDLGGLAGETQYF	TGCGCCAGCAGCCATTCCGATCTGGGGGGACTAGCTGGAGAGACCCAGTACTTC
TRBJ1-6	TRBV7-8	.	12	.	CASTREGVALHF	TGTGCCAGCACCCGGGAAGGGGTGGCCCTCCACTTT
TRBJ1-2	TRBV15	.	15	.	CATSRDLASNYGYTF	TGTGCCACCAGCAGAGATCTCGCAAGTAACTATGGCTACACCTTC
TRBJ2-3	TRBV20-1	TRBD2	16	.	CSASAGLAGGTDTQYF	TGCAGTGCTAGTGCCGGACTAGCGGGAGGTACAGATACGCAGTATTTT
TRBJ2-3	TRBV20-1	.	14	few	CSAREGAPRDTQYF	TGCAGTGCTAGAGAGGGGGCTCCACGTGATACGCAGTATTTT
TRBJ2-5	TRBV9	TRBD2	17	.	CASSVGGLAGSQETQYF	TGTGCCAGCAGCGTAGGAGGGCTAGCGGGCTCTCAAGAGACCCAGTACTTC
TRBJ2-6	TRBV4-1	.	14	.	CASRRQTGANVLTF	TGCGCCAGCAGAAGACAAACGGGGGCCAACGTCCTGACTTTC
TRBJ2-5	TRBV7-2	.	12	.	CASSLGAARQYF	TGTGCCAGCAGCTTAGGAGCGGCCAGGCAGTACTTC
TRBJ2-4	TRBV12-3/TRBV12-4	.	15	.	CASSPKGSSKNIQYF	TGTGCCAGCAGTCCCAAGGGATCTTCCAAAAACATTCAGTACTTC
TRBJ1-6	TRBV7-9	.	14	few	CASRPTGWNSPLHF	TGTGCCAGCAGACCAACAGGGTGGAATTCACCCCTCCACTTT
TRBJ2-2	TRBV7-2	TRBD2	18	.	CASSLKSSGGTNTGELFF	TGTGCCAGCAGCTTAAAGTCTAGCGGGGGCACGAACACCGGGGAGCTGTTTTTT
TRBJ2-7	TRBV27	.	13	.	CAIGCRTGQGKYF	TGTGCCATCGGTTGTCGCACGGGGCAGGGGAAGTACTTC
TRBJ2-3	TRBV11-2	.	14	.	CASSRAQRGDTQYF	TGTGCCAGCAGCCGGGCCCAGAGGGGAGATACGCAGTATTTT
TRBJ2-1	TRBV11-2	.	13	few	CASSLEGLGGLFF	TGTGCCAGCAGCCTGGAAGGACTAGGGGGGCTGTTCTTC
TRBJ1-6	TRBV20-1	.	18	.	CSASYRGSRSSYNSPLHF	TGCAGTGCTAGCTATAGGGGGTCCAGGAGCTCCTATAATTCACCCCTCCACTTT
TRBJ1-2	TRBV7-2	TRBD1	13	.	CASSRRGQYGYTF	TGTGCCAGCAGCCGCAGGGGACAGTATGGCTACACCTTC
TRBJ1-5	TRBV10-3	TRBD1	13	once	CAISGDRASPQHF	TGTGCCATCAGTGGGGACAGGGCTTCGCCCCAGCATTTT
TRBJ2-1	TRBV7-9	TRBD1	14	many	CASSFWSGGNEQFF	TGTGCCAGCAGCTTCTGGTCAGGGGGCAATGAGCAGTTCTTC
TRBJ2-1	TRBV3-1	.	15	few	CASSPRNGRYNEQFF	TGTGCCAGCAGCCCGCGGAACGGGCGGTACAATGAGCAGTTCTTC
TRBJ2-7	TRBV7-9	.	16	few	CASSLALRDGAYEQYF	TGTGCCAGCAGCTTAGCCCTTCGGGACGGTGCCTACGAGCAGTACTTC
TRBJ2-1	TRBV9	.	15	.	CASSVVTTSYNEQFF	TGTGCCAGCAGCGTAGTGACCACCTCCTACAATGAGCAGTTCTTC
TRBJ1-2	TRBV5-1	TRBD1	15	.	CASSLGLDRVLGYTF	TGCGCCAGCAGCTTGGGACTCGACAGGGTTCTTGGCTACACCTTC
TRBJ1-5	TRBV6-5	.	14	.	CASRNHSPNQPQHF	TGTGCCAGCAGGAACCACAGCCCCAATCAGCCCCAGCATTTT
TRBJ2-7	TRBV10-3	TRBD2	15	.	CAISESASGSDEQYF	TGTGCCATCAGTGAGTCCGCTAGCGGGAGCGACGAGCAGTACTTC
TRBJ2-7	TRBV5-1	.	14	.	CASSGSPSTYEQYF	TGCGCCAGCAGCGGGTCCCCTTCGACGTACGAGCAGTACTTC
TRBJ2-7	TRBV10-3	.	17	.	CAIGGPPADRPSYEQYF	TGTGCCATCGGTGGGCCCCCCGCGGACAGACCCTCCTACGAGCAGTACTTC
TRBJ2-5	TRBV20-1	.	15	.	CSAPGEAIVGNEQYF	TGCAGTGCTCCCGGGGAAGCGATTGTAGGCAATGAGCAGTACTTC
TRBJ2-7	TRBV3-1	.	14	.	CASSQGYSNNEQYF	TGTGCCAGCAGCCAAGGCTATTCAAACAACGAGCAGTACTTC
TRBJ1-2	TRBV12-3/TRBV12-4	TRBD1	13	few	CASSTGQGSRYTF	TGTGCCAGCAGTACAGGACAGGGGAGCCGCTACACCTTC
TRBJ1-2	TRBV28	TRBD1	14	.	CASTRGDRANGYTF	TGTGCCAGCACACGGGGAGACAGGGCGAACGGCTACACCTTC
TRBJ2-3	TRBV20-1	.	12	few	CSAILSTDTQYF	TGCAGTGCTATTTTGAGCACAGATACGCAGTATTTT
TRBJ2-7	TRBV3-1	TRBD1	17	few	CASSQEPRTGPSYEQYF	TGTGCCAGCAGCCAAGAGCCCCGGACAGGGCCCTCCTACGAGCAGTACTTC
TRBJ2-2	TRBV29-1	.	11	.	CSVRWTGELFF	TGCAGCGTCCGATGGACCGGGGAGCTGTTTTTT